The rows below give T cell receptor beta chains drawn from one sample of a study of T cells in Graves' hyperthyroidism and ophthalmopathy. A single record per CDR3 protein comes from TCRdb applying MiXCR to the multiplex PCR reads. This table has around 400,000 distinct CDR3 sequences, 13% appearing once. Sequencing was carried out using blood. Receptors originate from a woman between 18 and 30 years old with Graves' hyperthyroidism. CDR3s include the opening cysteine and the closing phenylalanine or tryptophan. Fields, in order: D gene, clone size, J gene, V gene, CDR3 protein, CDR3 DNA. The D gene is left open where the match is weak. Clone size is given for some rows only: seen once, a few or many times, or a class if the clone is expanded.

d_gene: -
abundance: many
j_gene: TRBJ2-3
v_gene: TRBV28
CDR3aa: CASRGAGGTDTQYF
CDR3nt: TGTGCCAGCAGGGGGGCGGGGGGCACAGATACGCAGTATTTT

d_gene: -
abundance: many
j_gene: TRBJ2-2
v_gene: TRBV15
CDR3aa: CATSRDLWTGELFF
CDR3nt: TGTGCCACCAGCAGAGATCTGTGGACCGGGGAGCTGTTTTTT

d_gene: TRBD1
abundance: many
j_gene: TRBJ2-3
v_gene: TRBV12-3/TRBV12-4
CDR3aa: CASTRQGSTDTQYF
CDR3nt: TGTGCCAGCACCAGACAGGGGAGTACAGATACGCAGTATTTT

d_gene: -
abundance: -
j_gene: TRBJ2-7
v_gene: TRBV20-1
CDR3aa: CSAREVRGRWGRDYEQYF
CDR3nt: TGCAGTGCTAGAGAGGTCCGGGGGCGCTGGGGGAGGGATTACGAGCAGTACTTC

d_gene: TRBD1
abundance: -
j_gene: TRBJ2-6
v_gene: TRBV11-3
CDR3aa: CASSPGQGNAGANVLTF
CDR3nt: TGTGCCAGCAGCCCGGGACAGGGGAACGCTGGGGCCAACGTCCTGACTTTC

d_gene: -
abundance: -
j_gene: TRBJ2-1
v_gene: TRBV7-9
CDR3aa: CASAMAGSYNEQFF
CDR3nt: TGTGCCAGCGCCATGGCGGGATCCTACAATGAGCAGTTCTTC

d_gene: -
abundance: many
j_gene: TRBJ2-6
v_gene: TRBV12-3/TRBV12-4
CDR3aa: CASRGVSGANVLTF
CDR3nt: TGTGCCAGCAGGGGAGTTTCTGGGGCCAACGTCCTGACTTTC

d_gene: -
abundance: -
j_gene: TRBJ2-3
v_gene: TRBV12-3/TRBV12-4
CDR3aa: CASSLLGGLGDTQYF
CDR3nt: TGTGCCAGCAGTCTCCTCGGAGGGCTGGGGGATACGCAGTATTTT

d_gene: -
abundance: few
j_gene: TRBJ2-5
v_gene: TRBV12-3/TRBV12-4
CDR3aa: CASCPREETQYF
CDR3nt: TGTGCCAGCTGCCCGAGGGAGGAGACCCAGTACTTC

d_gene: TRBD2
abundance: few
j_gene: TRBJ2-5
v_gene: TRBV6-2/TRBV6-3
CDR3aa: CASRISGGQETQYF
CDR3nt: TGTGCCAGCAGAATTAGCGGGGGGCAAGAGACCCAGTACTTC

d_gene: TRBD2
abundance: many
j_gene: TRBJ2-5
v_gene: TRBV12-5
CDR3aa: CASGNYRGAGGTKTTQYF
CDR3nt: TGTGCTAGTGGCAACTATCGAGGAGCGGGGGGTACCAAGACGACCCAGTACTTC

d_gene: -
abundance: many
j_gene: TRBJ1-5
v_gene: TRBV28
CDR3aa: CASGVVGQPQHF
CDR3nt: TGTGCCAGCGGGGTCGTGGGTCAGCCCCAGCATTTT

d_gene: -
abundance: many
j_gene: TRBJ2-1
v_gene: TRBV29-1
CDR3aa: CSVDRLGDEQFF
CDR3nt: TGCAGCGTTGATCGACTAGGGGACGAGCAGTTCTTC

d_gene: -
abundance: many
j_gene: TRBJ1-2
v_gene: TRBV7-9
CDR3aa: CASSPGGPVYGYTF
CDR3nt: TGTGCCAGCAGCCCCGGCGGGCCAGTGTATGGCTACACCTTC

d_gene: -
abundance: many
j_gene: TRBJ2-3
v_gene: TRBV10-3
CDR3aa: CAISEPSRTDTQYF
CDR3nt: TGTGCCATCAGTGAGCCCTCCCGCACAGATACGCAGTATTTT

d_gene: -
abundance: many
j_gene: TRBJ2-7
v_gene: TRBV29-1
CDR3aa: CSVEVRPYEQYF
CDR3nt: TGCAGCGTTGAAGTCCGACCCTACGAGCAGTACTTC

d_gene: TRBD1
abundance: many
j_gene: TRBJ1-1
v_gene: TRBV10-3
CDR3aa: CAISGGTGGDTEAFF
CDR3nt: TGTGCCATCTCCGGGGGGACAGGGGGGGACACTGAAGCTTTCTTT

d_gene: -
abundance: many
j_gene: TRBJ2-3
v_gene: TRBV29-1
CDR3aa: CSVEGGGDTQYF
CDR3nt: TGCAGCGTTGAGGGGGGAGGAGATACGCAGTATTTT

d_gene: -
abundance: many
j_gene: TRBJ2-7
v_gene: TRBV6-1
CDR3aa: CASRSDIVVSYEQYF
CDR3nt: TGTGCCAGCAGGAGCGATATTGTTGTCTCCTACGAGCAGTACTTC

d_gene: -
abundance: once
j_gene: TRBJ2-7
v_gene: TRBV28
CDR3aa: CASRGRGSYEQYF
CDR3nt: TGTGCCAGCAGGGGACGGGGGTCCTACGAGCAGTACTTC

d_gene: TRBD1
abundance: -
j_gene: TRBJ1-5
v_gene: TRBV27
CDR3aa: CASGAGQLNQPQHF
CDR3nt: TGTGCCAGCGGAGCGGGACAGCTAAATCAGCCCCAGCATTTT

d_gene: TRBD2
abundance: many
j_gene: TRBJ2-3
v_gene: TRBV2
CDR3aa: CASIPGATSVGSTDTQYF
CDR3nt: TGTGCCAGCATCCCTGGGGCGACTAGCGTGGGAAGCACAGATACGCAGTATTTT

d_gene: -
abundance: many
j_gene: TRBJ2-2
v_gene: TRBV20-1
CDR3aa: CSARPTATAGELFF
CDR3nt: TGCAGTGCTAGACCCACCGCGACAGCCGGGGAGCTGTTTTTT

d_gene: -
abundance: many
j_gene: TRBJ1-1
v_gene: TRBV10-3
CDR3aa: CAISPGPGQNTEAFF
CDR3nt: TGTGCCATCAGTCCAGGGCCGGGACAGAACACTGAAGCTTTCTTT

d_gene: TRBD2
abundance: many
j_gene: TRBJ2-3
v_gene: TRBV12-3/TRBV12-4
CDR3aa: CASSPGLASKGDTQYF
CDR3nt: TGTGCCAGCAGTCCGGGACTAGCGTCAAAGGGGGATACGCAGTATTTT

d_gene: TRBD1
abundance: many
j_gene: TRBJ1-1
v_gene: TRBV20-1
CDR3aa: CSARRGLRTEAFF
CDR3nt: TGCAGTGCCCGGAGGGGGCTACGGACTGAAGCTTTCTTT

d_gene: TRBD1
abundance: many
j_gene: TRBJ2-2
v_gene: TRBV27
CDR3aa: CASSPRTGVTGELFF
CDR3nt: TGTGCCAGCAGTCCGCGGACAGGGGTCACCGGGGAGCTGTTTTTT

d_gene: TRBD1
abundance: -
j_gene: TRBJ1-4
v_gene: TRBV7-2
CDR3aa: CASSLATGQNEKLFF
CDR3nt: TGTGCCAGCAGCTTAGCGACAGGGCAAAATGAAAAACTGTTTTTT

d_gene: -
abundance: many
j_gene: TRBJ2-1
v_gene: TRBV12-3/TRBV12-4
CDR3aa: CASYPSSYGSNNEQFF
CDR3nt: TGTGCCAGCTACCCTAGCTCGTACGGGAGTAACAATGAGCAGTTCTTC

d_gene: TRBD1
abundance: many
j_gene: TRBJ1-4
v_gene: TRBV5-1
CDR3aa: CASSNDRGREKLFF
CDR3nt: TGCGCCAGCTCTAACGACAGGGGGCGAGAAAAACTGTTTTTT

d_gene: -
abundance: many
j_gene: TRBJ1-1
v_gene: TRBV4-1
CDR3aa: CASSLLSTNTEAFF
CDR3nt: TGCGCCAGCAGCCTGCTATCCACGAACACTGAAGCTTTCTTT

d_gene: TRBD1
abundance: -
j_gene: TRBJ2-2
v_gene: TRBV6-1
CDR3aa: CASSLGQGQRELFF
CDR3nt: TGTGCCAGCAGTTTAGGACAGGGCCAGCGGGAGCTGTTTTTT

d_gene: -
abundance: -
j_gene: TRBJ1-3
v_gene: TRBV6-5
CDR3aa: CASSYSSAPRVSGNTIYF
CDR3nt: TGTGCCAGCAGTTACTCGAGTGCCCCAAGAGTCTCTGGAAACACCATATATTTT

d_gene: -
abundance: many
j_gene: TRBJ1-2
v_gene: TRBV15
CDR3aa: CATSRDWTDYGYTF
CDR3nt: TGTGCCACCAGCAGAGATTGGACAGACTATGGCTACACCTTC

d_gene: TRBD2
abundance: few
j_gene: TRBJ2-7
v_gene: TRBV19
CDR3aa: CASSMSGGGEQYF
CDR3nt: TGTGCCAGTAGTATGAGCGGGGGTGGCGAGCAGTACTTC

d_gene: TRBD2
abundance: many
j_gene: TRBJ2-1
v_gene: TRBV24-1
CDR3aa: CATSDPPLAGAPYNEQFF
CDR3nt: TGTGCCACCAGTGACCCGCCGTTAGCGGGGGCACCTTACAATGAGCAGTTCTTC

d_gene: TRBD2
abundance: -
j_gene: TRBJ2-5
v_gene: TRBV27
CDR3aa: CASSPRGGRLAGGIQETQYF
CDR3nt: TGTGCCAGCAGCCCCCGAGGGGGTCGTCTAGCGGGGGGGATCCAAGAGACCCAGTACTTC

d_gene: -
abundance: many
j_gene: TRBJ1-2
v_gene: TRBV12-3/TRBV12-4
CDR3aa: CASIPGGSGWGYTF
CDR3nt: TGTGCCAGCATCCCCGGTGGGTCGGGTTGGGGCTACACCTTC

d_gene: TRBD1
abundance: many
j_gene: TRBJ2-7
v_gene: TRBV18
CDR3aa: CASSPPGQGAGEQYF
CDR3nt: TGTGCCAGCTCACCACCGGGACAGGGGGCGGGCGAGCAGTACTTC

d_gene: TRBD1
abundance: many
j_gene: TRBJ1-2
v_gene: TRBV28
CDR3aa: CASSFYGTGGRNYGYTF
CDR3nt: TGTGCCAGCAGTTTTTACGGGACAGGGGGCCGGAACTATGGCTACACCTTC

d_gene: -
abundance: many
j_gene: TRBJ2-1
v_gene: TRBV6-5
CDR3aa: CASSYPGPPNEQFF
CDR3nt: TGTGCCAGCAGTTACCCCGGACCTCCCAATGAGCAGTTCTTC

d_gene: -
abundance: many
j_gene: TRBJ2-5
v_gene: TRBV5-6
CDR3aa: CASSKGWETQYF
CDR3nt: TGTGCCAGCAGTAAGGGCTGGGAGACCCAGTACTTC

d_gene: -
abundance: few
j_gene: TRBJ1-2
v_gene: TRBV15
CDR3aa: CATSRDTGALGGYTF
CDR3nt: TGTGCCACCAGCAGAGATACTGGGGCCCTGGGGGGCTACACCTTC

d_gene: -
abundance: many
j_gene: TRBJ1-2
v_gene: TRBV6-4
CDR3aa: CASSEALGAGYTF
CDR3nt: TGTGCCAGCAGTGAAGCGCTAGGGGCTGGCTACACCTTC

d_gene: -
abundance: many
j_gene: TRBJ2-7
v_gene: TRBV4-1
CDR3aa: CASSQEDRGGFSYEQYF
CDR3nt: TGCGCCAGCAGCCAAGAGGATCGCGGTGGCTTCTCCTACGAGCAGTACTTC

d_gene: TRBD2
abundance: many
j_gene: TRBJ2-7
v_gene: TRBV7-2
CDR3aa: CASSRLAGKTYEQYF
CDR3nt: TGTGCCAGCAGTCGTCTAGCGGGGAAAACCTACGAGCAGTACTTC

d_gene: -
abundance: many
j_gene: TRBJ1-1
v_gene: TRBV3-1
CDR3aa: CASSRPQAYTEAFF
CDR3nt: TGTGCCAGCAGCCGACCACAGGCGTACACTGAAGCTTTCTTT

d_gene: TRBD2
abundance: many
j_gene: TRBJ2-3
v_gene: TRBV12-3/TRBV12-4
CDR3aa: CASSLPLAGGIDTQYF
CDR3nt: TGTGCCAGCAGTTTACCTCTAGCGGGGGGTATAGATACGCAGTATTTT

d_gene: TRBD2
abundance: many
j_gene: TRBJ2-2
v_gene: TRBV27
CDR3aa: CASKTLAGGNTGELFF
CDR3nt: TGTGCCAGCAAAACTCTAGCGGGAGGGAACACCGGGGAGCTGTTTTTT

d_gene: TRBD1
abundance: -
j_gene: TRBJ2-6
v_gene: TRBV28
CDR3aa: CASSQPGQGWGAGANVLTF
CDR3nt: TGTGCCAGCAGCCAACCGGGACAGGGGTGGGGAGCTGGGGCCAACGTCCTGACTTTC

d_gene: -
abundance: -
j_gene: TRBJ1-1
v_gene: TRBV19
CDR3aa: CASRLHGMNTEAFF
CDR3nt: TGTGCCAGTCGCCTCCATGGCATGAACACTGAAGCTTTCTTT

d_gene: TRBD2
abundance: few
j_gene: TRBJ2-1
v_gene: TRBV27
CDR3aa: CASGLAGGLEQFF
CDR3nt: TGTGCCAGCGGACTAGCGGGGGGGCTGGAGCAGTTCTTC

d_gene: -
abundance: many
j_gene: TRBJ1-2
v_gene: TRBV7-3
CDR3aa: CASSLTGGYGYTF
CDR3nt: TGTGCCAGCAGCTTAACGGGTGGCTATGGCTACACCTTC

d_gene: -
abundance: many
j_gene: TRBJ1-1
v_gene: TRBV11-1
CDR3aa: CASSFLVETEAFF
CDR3nt: TGTGCCAGCAGCTTCCTAGTAGAGACTGAAGCTTTCTTT